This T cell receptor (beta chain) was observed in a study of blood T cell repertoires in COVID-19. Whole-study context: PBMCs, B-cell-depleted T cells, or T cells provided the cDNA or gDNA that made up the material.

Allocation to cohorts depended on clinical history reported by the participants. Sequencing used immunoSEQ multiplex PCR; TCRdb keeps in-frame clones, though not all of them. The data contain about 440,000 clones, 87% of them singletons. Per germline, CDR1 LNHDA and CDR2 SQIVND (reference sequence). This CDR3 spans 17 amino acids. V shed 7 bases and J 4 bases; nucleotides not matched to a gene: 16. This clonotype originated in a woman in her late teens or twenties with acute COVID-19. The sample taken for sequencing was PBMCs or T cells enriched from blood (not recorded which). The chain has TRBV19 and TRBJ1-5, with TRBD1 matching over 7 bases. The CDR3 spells CASTYRGPSVKNQPQHF. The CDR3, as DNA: TGTGCCAGTACGTACAGGGGCCCTTCAGTGAAAAATCAGCCCCAGCATTTT.